This TCR beta chain appears in the sequencing data of a study of T cell changes during pregnancy in multiple sclerosis. V was cut by 5 bases and J by 7 bases, with 11 bases left in between. The germline CDR1 and CDR2 sequences are SGHVS and FNYEAQ. This CDR3 contains 12 residues. Profiling relied on immunoSEQ multiplex PCR, and the TCRdb table lists in-frame clones only, not all of them. The sample has 55,000 to 95,000 clones; over 85% are singletons. The J gene is TRBJ1-1, the V gene TRBV7-6, with D unclear. Sequences were derived from peripheral blood, sampled in the second trimester of pregnancy. The receptor comes from a female donor in good health, enrolled as a control in a pregnancy study. This chain's CDR3 is CASSQPQFEAFF. DNA for the CDR3: TGTGCCAGCAGCCAACCACAGTTTGAAGCTTTCTTT.